This TCR beta chain was sequenced for a study of blood T cell repertoires in COVID-19. Germline assignment: CDR1 SGHVS and CDR2 FQNEAQ. CDR3 length: 16 amino acids. The V end was cut by 5 bases, the J end by 2 bases, with 17 bases between. Authors' data handling: Estimates of nucleated cell counts were drawn from the amplification of reference gene primers. TCRdb keeps only in-frame clones here, not all; method: immunoSEQ multiplex PCR. The V and J calls and clone size were taken over from that table, and D and trimming were inferred from the DNA. The table records roughly 120,000 clones, around 80% of them present only once.

The chain recombines TRBV7-8 with TRBJ2-3; TRBD2 is a possible D gene (6 bases). The sequencing input was peripheral blood. The sequence was collected from a man aged 45-65 years with acute or convalescent COVID-19. This chain's CDR3 is CASSLGTATFTDTQYF. As DNA, the CDR3 is TGTGCCAGCAGCCTTGGGACTGCGACGTTCACAGATACGCAGTATTTT.